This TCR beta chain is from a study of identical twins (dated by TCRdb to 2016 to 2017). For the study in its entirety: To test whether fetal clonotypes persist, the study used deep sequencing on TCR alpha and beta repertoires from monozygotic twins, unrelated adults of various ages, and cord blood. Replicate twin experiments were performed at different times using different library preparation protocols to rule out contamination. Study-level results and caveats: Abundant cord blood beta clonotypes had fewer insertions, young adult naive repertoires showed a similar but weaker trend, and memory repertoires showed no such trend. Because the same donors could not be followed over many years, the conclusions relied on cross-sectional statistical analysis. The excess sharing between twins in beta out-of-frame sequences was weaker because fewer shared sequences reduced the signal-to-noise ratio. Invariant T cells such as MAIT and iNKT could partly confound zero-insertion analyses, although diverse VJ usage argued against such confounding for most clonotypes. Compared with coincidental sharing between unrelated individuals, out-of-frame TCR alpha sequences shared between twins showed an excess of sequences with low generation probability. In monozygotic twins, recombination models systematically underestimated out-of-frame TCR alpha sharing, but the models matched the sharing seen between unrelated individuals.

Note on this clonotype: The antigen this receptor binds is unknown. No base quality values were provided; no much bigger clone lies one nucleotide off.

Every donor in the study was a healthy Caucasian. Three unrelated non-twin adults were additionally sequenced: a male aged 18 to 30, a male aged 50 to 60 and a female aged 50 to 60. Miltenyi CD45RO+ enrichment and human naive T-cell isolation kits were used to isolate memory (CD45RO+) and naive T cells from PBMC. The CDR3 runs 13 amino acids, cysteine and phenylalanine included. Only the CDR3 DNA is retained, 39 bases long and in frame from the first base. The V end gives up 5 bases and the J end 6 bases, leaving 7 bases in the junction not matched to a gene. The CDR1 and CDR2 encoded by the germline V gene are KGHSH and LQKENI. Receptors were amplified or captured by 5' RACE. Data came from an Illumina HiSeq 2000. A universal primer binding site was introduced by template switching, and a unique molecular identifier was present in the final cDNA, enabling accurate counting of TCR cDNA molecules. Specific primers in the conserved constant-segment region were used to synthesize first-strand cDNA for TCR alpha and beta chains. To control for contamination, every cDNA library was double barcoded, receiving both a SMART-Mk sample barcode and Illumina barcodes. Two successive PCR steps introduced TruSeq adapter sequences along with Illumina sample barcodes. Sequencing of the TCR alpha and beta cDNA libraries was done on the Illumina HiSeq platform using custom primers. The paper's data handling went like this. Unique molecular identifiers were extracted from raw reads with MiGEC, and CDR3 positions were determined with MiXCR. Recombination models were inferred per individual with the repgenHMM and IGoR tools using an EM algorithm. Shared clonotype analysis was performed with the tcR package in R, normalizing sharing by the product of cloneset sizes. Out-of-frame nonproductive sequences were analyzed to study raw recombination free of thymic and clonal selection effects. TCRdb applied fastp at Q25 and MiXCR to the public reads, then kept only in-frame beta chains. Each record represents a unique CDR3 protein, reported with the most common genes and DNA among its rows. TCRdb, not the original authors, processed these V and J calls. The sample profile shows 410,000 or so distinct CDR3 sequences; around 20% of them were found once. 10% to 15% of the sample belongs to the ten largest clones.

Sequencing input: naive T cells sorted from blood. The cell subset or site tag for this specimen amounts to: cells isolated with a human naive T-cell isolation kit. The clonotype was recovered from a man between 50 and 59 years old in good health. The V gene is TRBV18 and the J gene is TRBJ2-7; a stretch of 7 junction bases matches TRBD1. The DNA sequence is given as TGTGCCAGCTCAGACAGGGAAGGTGGCGAGCAGTACTTC. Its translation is CASSDREGGEQYF.